The 24 T cell receptor beta chains reported below all come from one sample, sequenced in a study of human CD8 memory T cell subsets. Construction of TCR beta libraries was accomplished by means of UMI-labeled 5' RACE. From the 5' RACE reads, TCRdb lists one entry per CDR3 protein and no DNA. The table lists about 17,000 distinct CDR3 sequences. Specimen: CD8+ T cells from PBMCs. These receptors were obtained from a human donor in good health.

Considering frequency, this clonotype is medium-sized. J is TRBJ1-5 and V is TRBV9. This CDR3 has 14 residues. The germline CDR1 and CDR2 sequences are SGDLS and YYNGEE. This CDR3 is CASSDTGGNQPQHF.

This chain links TRBV28 with TRBJ2-5; TCRdb outputs TRBD1, but without DNA this stays unchecked. Germline assignment: CDR1 MDHEN and CDR2 SYDVKM. The CDR3 contains 16 residues. CDR3 in amino acids: CASSLWTGGVKETQYF.

V gene TRBV5-5 combines with J gene TRBJ2-1. The CDR3 has 15 residues. Germline CDR1 and CDR2: SGHKS and YYEKEE (reference sequence). The CDR3 sequence: CASSLVSDSYNEQFF. The variable domain in full, with the rest retrieved from reference TRBV5-5 and TRBJ2-1, is DAGVTQSPTHLIKTRGQQVTLRCSPISGHKSVSWYQQVLGQGPQFIFQYYEKEERGRGNFPDRFSARQFPNYSSELNVNALLLGDSALYLCASSLVSDSYNEQFFGPGTRLTVL.

The chain couples TRBV7-9 to TRBJ2-7; the TRBD2 assignment by TCRdb is unverifiable without DNA. This CDR3 comprises 14 residues. Germline CDR1 and CDR2: SEHNR and FQNEAQ (reference sequence). CDR3 residues: CASSTSGLAREQYF.

V gene TRBV7-9 combines with J gene TRBJ2-7; lacking DNA, the TRBD2 call made by TCRdb goes unchecked. Germline CDR1 SEHNR, CDR2 FQNEAQ (reference sequence). The CDR3 has 15 residues. The CDR3 loop reads CASSPRLAGDYEQYF.

This chain joins TRBV27 and TRBJ1-5; there is no DNA to check the TCRdb D call of TRBD1. This CDR3 region has 17 residues. In germline, CDR1 is MNHEY, CDR2 SMNVEV (reference sequence). CDR3 in amino acids: CASRKGQGSYSNQPQHF.

This clonotype counts as medium-sized (0.01 to 0.1%) by frequency. The genes are TRBV27 and TRBJ1-1; the D call of TRBD1 rests on TCRdb alone, since no DNA is present to check it. Per the germline V gene, CDR1 is MNHEY and CDR2 is SMNVEV (reference sequence). The CDR3 spans 15 residues. The CDR3 loop is CASSGIQGAISEAFF.

Its frequency marks this clonotype as medium-sized (0.01 to 0.1%). The chain uses TRBV19 and TRBJ1-1. Germline lookup yields CDR1 LNHDA and CDR2 SQIVND (reference sequence). The CDR3 is made up of 11 amino acids. The CDR3 spells CASRLNTEAFF. Filled out from reference TRBV19 and TRBJ1-1, the complete variable domain reads DGGITQSPKYLFRKEGQNVTLSCEQNLNHDAMYWYRQDPGQGLRLIYYSQIVNDFQKGDIAEGYSVSREKKESFPLTVTSAQKNPTAFYLCASRLNTEAFFGQGTRLTVV.

The gene calls are TRBV6-6 and TRBJ2-1; the D gene TCRdb calls, TRBD1, cannot be checked with no DNA. Germline V CDR1 and CDR2: MNHNY, SVGAGI (reference sequence). CDR3 length equals 16 residues. CDR3 sequence reads: CASSRGPRDGYNEQFF.

This rearrangement joins TRBV7-6 to TRBJ1-1. Germline assignment: CDR1 SGHVS and CDR2 FNYEAQ. This CDR3 region has 15 residues. Here the CDR3 reads CASSYPLSPNTEAFF.

The V and J genes are TRBV7-9 and TRBJ2-7; TCRdb selects TRBD1, and the lack of DNA leaves this call unchecked. Germline CDR1 reads SEHNR; CDR2 reads FQNEAQ (reference sequence). The CDR3 is made up of 15 amino acids. The CDR3 reads CASTLDRPASYEQYF.

The chain uses TRBV7-8 and TRBJ2-3; TCRdb names TRBD2, which stays unverified in the absence of DNA. The germline V gene encodes CDR1 SGHVS and CDR2 FQNEAQ. The length of the CDR3 is 16 residues. Here the CDR3 reads CASSFLAGDPTDTQYF.

The gene calls are TRBV15 and TRBJ1-1. The CDR3 has 14 residues. CDR1 and CDR2 (germline): LNHNV, YYDKDF (reference sequence). The CDR3 region is CATSRARYDTEAFF.

The chain links TRBV2 to TRBJ2-1. The germline V gene encodes CDR1 SNHLY and CDR2 FYNNEI. The CDR3 has 14 amino acids. CDR3 sequence: CASSDGFSYNEQFF.

The V call is TRBV14, the J call TRBJ1-2. The CDR3 runs to 13 residues. The germline V gene encodes CDR1 SGHDN and CDR2 FVKESK. The CDR3 protein is CASSGTGLHGYTF.

V usage is TRBV4-3 and J usage is TRBJ2-1; checking the TCRdb D call of TRBD2 is not possible without DNA. The CDR3 has 19 amino acids. Germline assignment: CDR1 LGHNA and CDR2 YSLEER. The CDR3 sequence: CASSQDAGLAVSSYNEQFF.

Its frequency marks this clonotype as medium-sized (0.01 to 0.1%). This chain links TRBV11-2 with TRBJ1-4; as DNA is missing, the TRBD1 call by TCRdb cannot be tested. The CDR3 extends over 15 amino acids. The germline V gene has CDR1 SGHAT and CDR2 FQNNGV. This CDR3 is CASSPGTVSNEKLFF.

The V gene is TRBV6-5, the J gene TRBJ2-7; checking the TCRdb D call of TRBD1 is not possible without DNA. Germline assignment: CDR1 MNHEY and CDR2 SVGAGI. This CDR3 comprises 14 residues. The CDR3 is CASSPGANTYEQYF.

By frequency, this clonotype is large. The J gene is TRBJ2-5, the V gene TRBV29-1; the TCRdb D gene call, TRBD1, has no DNA to confirm it. This CDR3 contains 13 residues. In germline, CDR1 is SQVTM, CDR2 ANQGSEA. The CDR3 reads CSVVRETRETQYF.

The chain has TRBV7-8 and TRBJ1-3; checking the TCRdb D call of TRBD1 is not possible without DNA. Germline values: CDR1 SGHVS, CDR2 FQNEAQ. The CDR3 is made up of 15 amino acids. CDR3 sequence reads: CASSLGQGEWNTIYF.

The rearrangement links TRBV28 to TRBJ2-7. Looked up from germline, CDR1 is MDHEN and CDR2 is SYDVKM. The CDR3 totals 15 residues. The CDR3 sequence is CASSSAPRQRYEQYF.

V and J are TRBV4-1 and TRBJ2-1; TCRdb designates TRBD2, a call that cannot be tested without DNA. The CDR3 spans 18 residues. CDR1 and CDR2 (germline): MGHRA, YSYEKL. CDR3 residues: CASSQETTSGSPYNEQFF.

The chain carries TRBV19 and TRBJ2-3; checking the TCRdb D call of TRBD2 is not possible without DNA. This CDR3 region has 17 residues. Germline V gene sequence: CDR1 LNHDA, CDR2 SQIVND (reference sequence). The CDR3 region is CASRNTLGGGPADTQYF.

The V gene is TRBV6-2 or TRBV6-3, the J gene TRBJ2-1; TCRdb calls TRBD2, which cannot be checked without DNA. There are 15 residues in the CDR3. Germline V gene data show CDR1 as MNHEY and CDR2 as SVGEGT. The CDR3 reads CASSETSGEYNEQFF.